Reported below is one T cell receptor (beta chain). Its antigen is still unknown. The V and J ends lost 6 bases and 5 bases respectively, with 19 bases between them. Germline loops: CDR1 MNHEY, CDR2 SMNVEV (reference sequence). The CDR3 covers 15 residues. The entry originates in a study of blood T cells in healthy people across ages. Primed by a sample-barcoded 5' primer and a J-beta primer mix, a second PCR proceeded for about 6 to 11 cycles. Every cDNA molecule carried a tag from a template-switch adaptor bearing 12 random nucleotides. TCRdb called the 5' RACE reads again in MiXCR, with one record for every CDR3 protein. The sample gives 1.5 million to 2 million distinct CDR3 sequences, 28% of which show up once; approximately 7.7% is in the top ten. Study-wide findings and caveats: The CMV status of each donor remained undetermined, and this could have confounded shifts in expanded clonotypes.

Input material: blood. The source of this sequence is a woman in her 30s in good health. This chain connects TRBV27 to TRBJ1-2; tentatively, D is TRBD1 (5 bases). CDR3 region: CASRPNLGGRYGYTF. The CDR3 DNA reads as TGTGCCAGCAGACCTAATCTCGGGGGGAGGTATGGCTACACCTTC.